The clone carrying this T cell receptor (beta chain) appeared once. V was cut by 0 bases and J by 3 bases, with 15 bases left in between. Germline loops: CDR1 MGHRA, CDR2 YSYEKL. This CDR3 region has 16 residues. This entry is derived from a study of CD8 T cells in Susac syndrome. Study details: Patients with Susac syndrome who were sequenced included over five with active disease and 8 or 9 in remission. At the time of blood draw, patients with Susac syndrome were therapy-naive, receiving corticosteroids, or receiving intravenous immunoglobulin alone.

A quantity of about 0.45 to 1 ug RNA underwent reverse transcription using random hexamers. It was immunoSEQ multiplex PCR that amplified TCR beta CDR3 across 54 Vbeta and 13 Jbeta. TCRdb processed the immunoSEQ multiplex PCR reads anew with MiXCR; each CDR3 protein has one entry. This sample has 160,000 or so distinct CDR3 sequences; approximately 96% occur once, and the top ten carry approximately 0.17%. Sequencing of TCR beta was performed on blood CD8+ T cells and on blood CD4+ T cells. The sequence was collected from a human donor with Susac syndrome. J is TRBJ2-7 and V is TRBV4-1, with D perhaps TRBD1 (5 bases). The sample consisted of CD4+ T cells from PBMCs. The DNA of the CDR3 is TGCGCCAGCAGCCAAGATGATAGGGGAACATACTACGAGCAGTACTTC. This gives the protein CASSQDDRGTYYEQYF.